This T cell receptor (beta chain) was captured in a study of PD-1 blockade in mismatch repair-deficient tumors. Data came from immunoSEQ multiplex PCR; TCRdb stores just in-frame clones and leaves some out. Of some 100,000 clones in the sample, under 90% were seen once. This CDR3 has 15 residues. V was pared by 3 bases and J by 6 bases, with 7 bases of the junction left unmatched. Germline CDR1 is MGHRA and CDR2 is YSYEKL. The chain has TRBV4-1 and TRBJ1-3; 8 positions match TRBD1. The sequence was collected from an adult with mismatch repair-deficient cancer. Specimen: peripheral blood, collected roughly 35 weeks after starting pembrolizumab. The CDR3 loop reads CASSQTDQGANTIYF. DNA of the CDR3: TGCGCCAGCAGCCAGACTGATCAGGGGGCAAACACCATATATTTT.